This TCR beta chain came from a study of blood T cell repertoires in COVID-19. In the study overall: Sites across the United States, Italy and Spain contributed samples from acute and convalescent COVID-19. In each case, the material was cDNA or gDNA derived from T cells, B-cell-depleted T cells, or PBMCs.

In the authors' workflow: Estimation of nucleated cell counts was performed using reference gene primer amplification. TCRdb's table, derived via immunoSEQ multiplex PCR, lists solely in-frame clones and lacks some. The DNA gave D and trimming, while V, J and clone size come from that table. The sample holds approximately 150,000 clones, 80% seen once. CDR3 length: 15 amino acids. The germline gives CDR1 SEHNR, CDR2 FQNEAQ (reference sequence). Trimming cost V 2 bases and J 5 bases, with 13 bases left between them. The clonotype comes from an older man who had recovered from COVID-19. The sequenced material came from peripheral blood. The gene calls are TRBV7-9 and TRBJ2-1; D gene unclear. CDR3 DNA: TGTGCCAGCAGCTTATCAGAAGGAGTACACAATGAGCAGTTCTTC. Protein: CASSLSEGVHNEQFF.